This T cell receptor beta chain was found in a study of blood T cell repertoires in COVID-19. Study as a whole: The cDNA or gDNA used as material had been derived from T cells, B-cell-depleted T cells, or PBMCs.

V was trimmed by 4 bases and J by 4 bases, leaving 9 bases between them. The germline V gene encodes CDR1 SGHRS and CDR2 YFSETQ. This CDR3 comprises 12 residues. Original handling: By means of reference gene primer amplification, nucleated cell counts were estimated. This table comes from immunoSEQ multiplex PCR, and its TCRdb copy is limited to in-frame clones, with some not included. The DNA gave D and trimming, while V, J and clone size come from that table. The top ten clones hold roughly 4.3% of a sample with over 100,000 clones, roughly 89% of them seen once. Seattle patients were enrolled during active infection and followed longitudinally.

The chain combines TRBV5-1 with TRBJ2-7; weak D call: TRBD2 (5 bases). The TCR sequence derives from a man aged 60 to 75 with COVID-19, enrolled during active disease. Sequencing used peripheral blood. CDR3 bases: TGCGCCAGCAGCCCATCGGGATACGAGCAGTACTTC. Protein: CASSPSGYEQYF.